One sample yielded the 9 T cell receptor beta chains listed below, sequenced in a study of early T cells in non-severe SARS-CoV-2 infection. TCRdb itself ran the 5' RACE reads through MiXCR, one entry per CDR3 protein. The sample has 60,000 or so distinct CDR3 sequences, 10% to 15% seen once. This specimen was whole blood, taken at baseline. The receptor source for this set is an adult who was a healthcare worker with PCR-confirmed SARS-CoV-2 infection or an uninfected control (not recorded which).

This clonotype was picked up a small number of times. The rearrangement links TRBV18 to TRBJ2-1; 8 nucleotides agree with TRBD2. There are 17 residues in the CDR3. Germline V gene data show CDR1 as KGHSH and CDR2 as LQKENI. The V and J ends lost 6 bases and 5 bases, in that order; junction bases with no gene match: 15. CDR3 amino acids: CASSQETGMRGDNEQFF. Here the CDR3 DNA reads TGTGCCAGCTCCCAAGAAACCGGAATGCGGGGGGACAATGAGCAGTTCTTC.

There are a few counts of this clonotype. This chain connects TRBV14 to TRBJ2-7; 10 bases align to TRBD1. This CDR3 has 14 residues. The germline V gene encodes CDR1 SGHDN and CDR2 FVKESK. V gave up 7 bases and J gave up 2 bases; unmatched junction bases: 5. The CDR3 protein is CASTLGQGTYEQYF. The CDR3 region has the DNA TGTGCCAGCACCCTGGGACAGGGGACCTACGAGCAGTACTTC.

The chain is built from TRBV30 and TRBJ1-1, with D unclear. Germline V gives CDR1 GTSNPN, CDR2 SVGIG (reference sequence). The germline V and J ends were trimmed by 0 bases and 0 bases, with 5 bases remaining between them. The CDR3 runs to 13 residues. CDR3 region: CAWSVGLNTEAFF. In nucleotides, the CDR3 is TGTGCCTGGAGTGTCGGGCTGAACACTGAAGCTTTCTTT.

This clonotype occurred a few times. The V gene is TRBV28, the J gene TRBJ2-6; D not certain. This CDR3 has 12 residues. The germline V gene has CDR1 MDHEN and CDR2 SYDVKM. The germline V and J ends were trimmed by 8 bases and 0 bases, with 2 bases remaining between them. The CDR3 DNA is TGTGCCAGCGTCTCTGGGGCCAACGTCCTGACTTTC. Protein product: CASVSGANVLTF.

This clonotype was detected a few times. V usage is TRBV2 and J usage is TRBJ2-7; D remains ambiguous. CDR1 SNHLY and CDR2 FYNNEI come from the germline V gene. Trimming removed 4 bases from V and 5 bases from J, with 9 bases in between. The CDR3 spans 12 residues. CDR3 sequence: CASSGDRHEQYF. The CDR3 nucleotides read TGTGCCAGCAGTGGTGACCGCCACGAGCAGTACTTC.

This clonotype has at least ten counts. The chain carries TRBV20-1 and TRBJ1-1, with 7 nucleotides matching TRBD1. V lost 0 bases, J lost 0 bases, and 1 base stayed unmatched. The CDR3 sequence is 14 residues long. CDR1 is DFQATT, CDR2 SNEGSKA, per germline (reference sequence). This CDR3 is CSARDGTVNTEAFF. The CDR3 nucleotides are TGCAGTGCTAGAGACGGGACAGTGAACACTGAAGCTTTCTTT.

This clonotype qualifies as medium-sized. In DNA form, the CDR3 reads TGTGCCAGCAGCCCAGCCGGGACAGTTAATTCACCCCTCCACTTT. Its protein product is CASSPAGTVNSPLHF. The chain has TRBV2 and TRBJ1-6, with 7 positions matching TRBD1. V was clipped by 6 bases and J by 6 bases; unmatched bases: 8. This CDR3 has 15 amino acids. The germline CDR1 and CDR2 sequences are SNHLY and FYNNEI. Filled out from reference TRBV2 and TRBJ1-6, the complete variable domain reads EPEVTQTPSHQVTQMGQEVILRCVPISNHLYFYWYRQILGQKVEFLVSFYNNEISEKSEIFDDQFSVERPDGSNFTLKIRSTKLEDSAMYFCASSPAGTVNSPLHFGNGTRLTVT.

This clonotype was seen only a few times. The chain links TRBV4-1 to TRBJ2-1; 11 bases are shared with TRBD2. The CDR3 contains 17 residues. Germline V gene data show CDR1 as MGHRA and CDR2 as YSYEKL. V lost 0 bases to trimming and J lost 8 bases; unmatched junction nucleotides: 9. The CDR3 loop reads CASSQDRLAGGPDEQFF. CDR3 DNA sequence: TGCGCCAGCAGCCAAGATCGATTAGCGGGAGGGCCGGATGAGCAGTTCTTC.

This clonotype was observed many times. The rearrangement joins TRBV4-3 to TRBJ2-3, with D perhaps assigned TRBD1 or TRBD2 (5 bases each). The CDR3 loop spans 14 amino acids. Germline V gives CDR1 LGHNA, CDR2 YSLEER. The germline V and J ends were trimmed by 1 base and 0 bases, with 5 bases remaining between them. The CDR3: CASSQGDSTDTQYF. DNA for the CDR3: TGCGCCAGCAGCCAAGGGGACAGCACAGATACGCAGTATTTT.